Shown below are 20 T cell receptor beta chains from a single sample sequenced in a study of beta chain features in type 1 diabetes. Study-level points and caveats: Moderate yet significant TCRB CDR3 shortening was seen in Type 1 diabetes patients in all four CD4+ subsets.

Expressed TCRB transcripts were sequenced because the entire RNA isolate underwent reverse transcription. Some clones are missing from TCRdb's copy, which holds only in-frame ones; the method was immunoSEQ multiplex PCR. The sample has around 150,000 clones; around a tenth are singletons. What these receptors recognize is not known. Sequencing was carried out using central memory CD4+ T cells from blood. Receptor source: a man aged 25-45 years with type 1 diabetes.

This clone was seen a handful of times. V and J are TRBV19 and TRBJ2-5; 7 nucleotides align to TRBD2. The CDR3 sequence is 13 residues long. Per the germline V gene, CDR1 is LNHDA and CDR2 is SQIVND (reference sequence). Germline trimming cut 7 bases from V and 2 bases from J; bases unmatched to any gene: 4. The CDR3 loop is CASNGGWQETQYF. In DNA, the CDR3 is TGTGCCAGTAACGGGGGGTGGCAAGAGACCCAGTACTTC.

This clone was counted only a few times. J is TRBJ2-2 and V is TRBV28, with 8 bases that match TRBD2. The ends lost 4 bases at V and 4 bases at J; junction bases unmatched: 8. The CDR3 has 16 residues. CDR1 MDHEN and CDR2 SYDVKM come from the germline V gene. The CDR3 DNA follows: TGTGCCAGCAGTTCCGTTCCTCGGGAGGGCACCGGGGAGCTGTTTTTT. It specifies CASSSVPREGTGELFF. Complete variable domain (other parts from reference TRBV28 and TRBJ2-2): DVKVTQSSRYLVKRTGEKVFLECVQDMDHENMFWYRQDPGLGLRLIYFSYDVKMKEKGDIPEGYSVSREKKERFSLILESASTNQTSMYLCASSSVPREGTGELFFGEGSRLTVL.

This clone was observed a handful of times. V gene TRBV6-6 combines with J gene TRBJ2-1; 9 bases match TRBD2. The CDR3 has 16 residues. CDR1 and CDR2 from the germline V gene are MNHNY and SVGAGI (reference sequence). With 6 bases clipped from V and 2 bases from J, the junction kept 8 bases outside the gene matches. CDR3 nucleotide sequence: TGTGCCAGCAGCCCGACTAGCGGACATACCTACAATGAGCAGTTCTTC. Amino acids: CASSPTSGHTYNEQFF.

The chain recombines TRBV9 with TRBJ2-3; 14 positions agree with TRBD2. CDR1 and CDR2 from the germline V gene are SGDLS and YYNGEE. CDR3 length: 17 amino acids. J was trimmed by 0 bases and V by 4 bases; bases with no gene match: 4. CDR3 in amino acids: CASSSGLAGGSTDTQYF. The CDR3 DNA reads TGTGCCAGCAGCTCCGGACTAGCGGGAGGAAGCACAGATACGCAGTATTTT.

This clone was seen only a few times. V is TRBV7-9 and J is TRBJ2-7; the match to TRBD1 covers 7 bases. The CDR3 is made up of 13 amino acids. Per germline, CDR1 SEHNR and CDR2 FQNEAQ (reference sequence). Losses at the gene ends were 3 bases for V and 10 bases for J; bases not matched to a gene: 9. CDR3 protein: CASSFKGGQDQYF. For the CDR3, the DNA is TGTGCCAGCAGCTTCAAAGGCGGACAGGACCAGTACTTC.

This clone was found a few times. The chain recombines TRBV4-3 with TRBJ1-2; D unclear. Per the germline V gene, CDR1 is LGHNA and CDR2 is YSLEER. This CDR3 spans 15 amino acids. V lost 7 bases and J lost 8, with 23 bases in between. CDR3 nucleotides: TGCGCCAGCACCACGGGGAGGAACGACTTGGGAGGCTACACCTTC. This encodes CASTTGRNDLGGYTF.

This clone was detected ten times or more. Different DNA sequences within this sample yield the same CDR3. V is TRBV28 and J is TRBJ2-3, with 7 bases matching TRBD1. With V trimmed by 5 bases and J by 0 bases, 2 bases remained unmatched. The CDR3 extends over 14 amino acids. Germline V gene sequence: CDR1 MDHEN, CDR2 SYDVKM. The DNA of the CDR3 is TGTGCCAGCAGTGGACAGGTTAGCACAGATACGCAGTATTTT. It yields the protein CASSGQVSTDTQYF.

The chain has TRBV16 and TRBJ1-2; D is undetermined. Trimming took off 3 bases at V and 6 bases at J, with 11 bases between the two ends. CDR1 is KGHSY and CDR2 is FQNENV in the germline V gene. This CDR3 is 13 amino acids long. CDR3 nucleotide sequence: TGTGCCAGCAGCCAGGCGAGGGAGGATGGCTACACCTTC. The encoded protein is CASSQAREDGYTF.

This clone was counted a few times. CDR3 DNA sequence: TGTGCCAGCAGCTTACTGCTGACGGGAGAGGGCAACACTGAAGCTTTCTTT. The encoded protein is CASSLLLTGEGNTEAFF. The chain is built from TRBV7-2 and TRBJ1-1; D call uncertain. V lost 2 bases and J 2 bases, leaving 18 bases between the germline ends. The CDR3 length is 17 residues. CDR1 and CDR2 from the germline V gene are SGHTA and FQGNSA.

This clone has only a few counts. V gene TRBV20-1 combines with J gene TRBJ1-2; no reliable D call. V lost 6 bases, J lost 8 bases, and 13 bases lay in between. Germline CDR1 DFQATT, CDR2 SNEGSKA (reference sequence). This CDR3 has 11 residues. For the CDR3, the DNA is TGCAGTGCCGCAATCGGGTCCGGCTACACCTTC. This codes for CSAAIGSGYTF.

This sequence joins TRBV28 and TRBJ2-1; D is perhaps TRBD2 (7 bases). In germline, CDR1 is MDHEN, CDR2 SYDVKM. The ends were cut back, 8 bases at V and 11 bases at J, with 13 bases in the middle. This CDR3 region has 11 residues. CDR3 in DNA: TGTGCCAGCCTCTCGGGGGGCCAGCAGTTCTTC. Translated, it gives CASLSGGQQFF.

This clone was detected a few times. V usage is TRBV7-2 and J usage is TRBJ2-7; a possible D gene is TRBD1 (6 bases). Trimming removed 5 bases at V and 0 bases at J, with 14 bases between. This CDR3 has 15 residues. CDR1 and CDR2 from the germline V gene are SGHTA and FQGNSA. The CDR3 region is CASSPDSSSSYEQYF. DNA for the CDR3: TGTGCCAGCAGCCCGGACAGTTCTAGCTCCTACGAGCAGTACTTC.

This clone has a handful of counts. The J gene is TRBJ1-5, the V gene TRBV29-1; D is uncertain. Germline CDR1 is SQVTM and CDR2 is ANQGSEA. The germline V and J ends were trimmed by 4 bases and 5 bases, with 15 bases remaining between them. The CDR3 totals 14 residues. The CDR3 DNA is TGCAGCGTTGCGGATACGGGTAAGGATCAGCCCCAGCATTTT. It yields the protein CSVADTGKDQPQHF.

This clone has just a few counts. Other DNA sequences within the sample encode an identical CDR3. This chain links TRBV2 with TRBJ1-2; no firm D call. V lost 3 bases to trimming and J lost 8 bases, with 10 bases between them. Germline V gene sequence: CDR1 SNHLY, CDR2 FYNNEI. The CDR3 is made up of 12 amino acids. CDR3 sequence (DNA): TGTGCCAGCAGTGAGGGCGGAGGGGGCTACACCTTC. It codes for CASSEGGGGYTF.

Only a few counts were recorded for this clone. This chain joins TRBV9 and TRBJ2-2, with 14 nucleotides matching TRBD2. The CDR3 has 18 amino acids. The trim removed 2 bases at V and 0 bases at J, leaving 3 bases unmatched. CDR1 SGDLS and CDR2 YYNGEE come from the germline V gene. In DNA form, the CDR3 reads TGTGCCAGCAGCGTCGGACTAGCGGGAGGCTCGAACACCGGGGAGCTGTTTTTT. Its protein product is CASSVGLAGGSNTGELFF.

The chain recombines TRBV14 with TRBJ2-2; D is unclear. V was pared by 5 bases and J by 3 bases, with 10 bases between. CDR3 length: 14 amino acids. Germline V gene sequence: CDR1 SGHDN, CDR2 FVKESK. In DNA form, the CDR3 reads TGTGCCAGCAGCTTCCTAGTTGACACCGGGGAGCTGTTTTTT. Amino acid sequence: CASSFLVDTGELFF.

Only a few counts were recorded for this clone. This sequence joins TRBV4-3 and TRBJ2-1; 7 bases map to TRBD2. The CDR3 totals 16 residues. Germline V gene lookup returns CDR1 LGHNA and CDR2 YSLEER. With 1 base clipped from V and 3 bases from J, the junction kept 6 bases outside the gene matches. CDR3 loop: CASSQGRLARYNEQFF. In DNA, the CDR3 is TGCGCCAGCAGCCAAGGTAGACTAGCTCGCTACAATGAGCAGTTCTTC.

This clone was counted only a few times. The rearrangement uses TRBV4-1 and TRBJ1-5; TRBD1 might be the D (5 bases). V dropped 0 bases and J dropped 5 bases, with 11 bases sitting between them. In germline, CDR1 is MGHRA, CDR2 YSYEKL. The CDR3 has 15 amino acids. The CDR3 DNA reads as TGCGCCAGCAGCCAAGATAGACAGTACGATCAGCCCCAGCATTTT. It yields the protein CASSQDRQYDQPQHF.

This clone has more than one count but fewer than ten. Other DNA sequences in this sample translate to the same CDR3. The J gene is TRBJ2-7, the V gene TRBV29-1; D perhaps matches TRBD2 (5 bases). Trimming took off 3 bases at V and 3 bases at J, with 12 bases between the two ends. This CDR3 spans 13 amino acids. Germline CDR1 and CDR2: SQVTM and ANQGSEA. The CDR3 DNA is TGCAGCGTTGAGTCTAGCCGGGACTACGAGCAGTACTTC. This gives the protein CSVESSRDYEQYF.

The chain uses TRBV7-9 and TRBJ2-1; maybe TRBD1 (5 bases). Germline V CDR1 and CDR2: SEHNR, FQNEAQ (reference sequence). The CDR3 extends over 14 amino acids. Trimming removed 6 bases from V and 6 bases from J, with 15 bases in between. CDR3 amino acids: CASRGLFGFNEQFF. The CDR3 coding sequence is TGTGCCAGCAGGGGGCTTTTTGGGTTCAATGAGCAGTTCTTC.